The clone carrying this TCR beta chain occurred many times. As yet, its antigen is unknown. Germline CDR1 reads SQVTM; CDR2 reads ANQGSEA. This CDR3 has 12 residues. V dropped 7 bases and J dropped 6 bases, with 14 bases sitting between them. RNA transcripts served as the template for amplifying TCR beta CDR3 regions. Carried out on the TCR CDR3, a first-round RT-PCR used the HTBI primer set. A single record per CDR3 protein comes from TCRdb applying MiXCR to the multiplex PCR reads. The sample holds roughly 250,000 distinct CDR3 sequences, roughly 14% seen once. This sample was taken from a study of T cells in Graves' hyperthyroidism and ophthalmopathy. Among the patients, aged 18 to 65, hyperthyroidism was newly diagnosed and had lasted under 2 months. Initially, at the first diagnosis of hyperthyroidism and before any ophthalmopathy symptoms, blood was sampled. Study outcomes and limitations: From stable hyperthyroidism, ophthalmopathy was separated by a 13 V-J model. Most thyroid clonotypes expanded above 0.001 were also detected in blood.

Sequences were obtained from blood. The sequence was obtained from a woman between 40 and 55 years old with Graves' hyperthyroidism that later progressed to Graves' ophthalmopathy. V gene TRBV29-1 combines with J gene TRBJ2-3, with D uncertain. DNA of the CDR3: TGCAGCGCCGGATCCACGTTGGATACGCAGTATTTT. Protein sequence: CSAGSTLDTQYF.